The entry below gives a single T cell receptor beta chain sequence along with its context. The antigen remains unidentified. The data were taken from a study of radiotherapy plus CTLA-4 blockade in lung cancer. The study, taken as a whole, reports: The study found tumor-derived TCR clones expanded in blood after radiotherapy plus ipilimumab.

Lung cancer patients with chemo-refractory metastatic non-small-cell disease were given focal radiation plus CTLA-4 blockade with ipilimumab. V shed 6 bases, J shed 6 bases, and the junction held 11 bases outside the gene matches. CDR1 is MNHNY and CDR2 is SVGAGI in the germline V gene (reference sequence). The CDR3 is 15 residues long. Data came from immunoSEQ multiplex PCR; TCRdb stores just in-frame clones and leaves some out. The sample includes almost 55,000 clones, roughly 84% seen only once; the top ten take roughly 2.9%. This rearrangement joins TRBV6-6 to TRBJ2-7; 10 positions match TRBD2. The starting material was peripheral blood, obtained from a patient treated with radiotherapy plus ipilimumab. The receptor's source is a human donor with non-small cell lung cancer who had a partial response to radiotherapy plus ipilimumab. DNA for the CDR3: TGTGCCAGCAGAAGTTTTAGCGGGGGGTATGGCGAGCAGTACTTC. This gives the protein CASRSFSGGYGEQYF.